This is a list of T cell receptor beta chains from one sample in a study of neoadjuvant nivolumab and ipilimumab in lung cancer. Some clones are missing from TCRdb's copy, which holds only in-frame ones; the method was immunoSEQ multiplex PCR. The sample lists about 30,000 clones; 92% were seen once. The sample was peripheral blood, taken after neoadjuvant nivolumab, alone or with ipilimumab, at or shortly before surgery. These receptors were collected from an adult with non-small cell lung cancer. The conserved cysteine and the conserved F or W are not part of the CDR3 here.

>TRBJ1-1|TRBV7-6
ASSLRGGDRTEAF
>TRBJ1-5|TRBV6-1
ASSEGRNVYSNQPQH
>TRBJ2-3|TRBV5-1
ASSLGFFSGPTDTQY
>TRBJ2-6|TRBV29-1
SAGTGGISGANVLT
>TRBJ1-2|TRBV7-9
ASGQGQGTHGYT
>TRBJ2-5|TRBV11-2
ASSPPRPDRRETQY
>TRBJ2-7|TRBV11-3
ASSRGLPLDEQY
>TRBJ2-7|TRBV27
ASSGTREGNEQY
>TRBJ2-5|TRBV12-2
ASRLPASTSQETQY
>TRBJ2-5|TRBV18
ASSPWRQGGEETQY
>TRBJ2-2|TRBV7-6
ASSRTSPAGELF
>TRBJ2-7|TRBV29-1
SVEGDTNYEQY
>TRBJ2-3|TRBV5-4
ASSLGRTIYTDTQY
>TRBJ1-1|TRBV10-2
ASRPGAQGTEAF
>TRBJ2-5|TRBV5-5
ASSLEGLAGETQY
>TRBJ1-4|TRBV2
ASSADRSNEKLF
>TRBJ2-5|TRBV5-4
ASSSRTVRETQY
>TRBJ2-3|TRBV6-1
ASSVVRGGDTQY
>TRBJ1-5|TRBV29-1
SVEEVRGQPQH
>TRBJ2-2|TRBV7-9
ASSLAAGAGELF
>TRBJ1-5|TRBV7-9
ASSKEPRGVGSNQPQH
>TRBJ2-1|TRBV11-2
ASSLVPGPINEQF
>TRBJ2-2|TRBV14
ASSQVRPGLAIAGPTGELF
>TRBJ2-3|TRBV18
ASSPTDSPGGTDTQY
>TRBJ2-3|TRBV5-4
ASSLKDTQY
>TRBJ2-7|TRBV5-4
ASSLGLAEAYEQY
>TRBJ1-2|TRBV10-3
AISRDGDYGYT
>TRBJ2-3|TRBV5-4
ASSQERGADTQY
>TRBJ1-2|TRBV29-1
SVEVFRNYGYT
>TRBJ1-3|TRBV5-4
ASSLGRASGNTIY
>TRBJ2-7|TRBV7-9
ASSLVSGGSEQY
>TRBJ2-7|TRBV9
ASSVVDSYEQY
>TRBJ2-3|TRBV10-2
ASSEVEGLLDTQY